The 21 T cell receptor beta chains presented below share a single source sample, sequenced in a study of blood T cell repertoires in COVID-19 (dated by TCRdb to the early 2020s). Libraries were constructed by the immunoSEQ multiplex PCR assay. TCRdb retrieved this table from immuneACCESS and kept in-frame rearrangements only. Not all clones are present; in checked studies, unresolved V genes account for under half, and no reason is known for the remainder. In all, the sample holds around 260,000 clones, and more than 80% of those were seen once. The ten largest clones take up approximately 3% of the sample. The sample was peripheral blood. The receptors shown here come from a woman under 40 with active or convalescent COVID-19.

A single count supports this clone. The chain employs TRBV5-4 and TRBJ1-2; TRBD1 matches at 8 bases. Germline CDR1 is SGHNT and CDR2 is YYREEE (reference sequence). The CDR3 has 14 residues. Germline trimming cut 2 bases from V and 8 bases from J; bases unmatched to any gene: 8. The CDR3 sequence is CASSLWQGAVGYTF. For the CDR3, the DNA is TGTGCCAGCAGCTTATGGCAGGGGGCAGTCGGCTACACCTTC.

CDR3 region: CASSPSREQYF. CDR3 in DNA: TGTGCCAGCAGTCCCTCCCGCGAGCAGTACTTC. V is TRBV6-2 or TRBV6-3 and J is TRBJ2-7; D ambiguous. The CDR3 runs to 11 residues. The V gene's germline CDR1 is MNHEY and CDR2 SVGEGT. The V gene lost 5 bases and the J gene lost 6 bases, with 8 bases spanning the gap.

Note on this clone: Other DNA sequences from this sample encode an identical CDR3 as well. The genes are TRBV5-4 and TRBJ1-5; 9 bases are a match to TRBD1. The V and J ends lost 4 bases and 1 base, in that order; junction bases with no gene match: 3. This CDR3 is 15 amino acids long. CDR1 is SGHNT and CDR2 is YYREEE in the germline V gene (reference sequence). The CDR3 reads CASSPGTGSNQPQHF. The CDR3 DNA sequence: TGTGCCAGCAGCCCCGGGACAGGGAGCAATCAGCCCCAGCATTTT. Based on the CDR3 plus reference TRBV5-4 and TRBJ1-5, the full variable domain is ETGVTQSPTHLIKTRGQQVTLRCSSQSGHNTVSWYQQALGQGPQFIFQYYREEENGRGNFPPRFSGLQFPNYSSELNVNALELDDSALYLCASSPGTGSNQPQHFGDGTRLSIL.

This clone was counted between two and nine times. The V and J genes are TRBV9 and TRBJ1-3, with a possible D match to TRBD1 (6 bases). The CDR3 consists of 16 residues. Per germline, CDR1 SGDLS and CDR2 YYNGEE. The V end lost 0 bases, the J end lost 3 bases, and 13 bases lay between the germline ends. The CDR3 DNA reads TGTGCCAGCAGCGTAGATCCCACAGGGAGTGGAAACACCATATATTTT. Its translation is CASSVDPTGSGNTIYF.

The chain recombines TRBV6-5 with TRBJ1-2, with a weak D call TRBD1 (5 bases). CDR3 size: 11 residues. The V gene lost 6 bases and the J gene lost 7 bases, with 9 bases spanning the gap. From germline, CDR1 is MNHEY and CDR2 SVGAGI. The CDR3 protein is CASRNRSGYTF. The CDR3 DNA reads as TGTGCCAGCAGAAACAGGAGTGGCTACACCTTC.

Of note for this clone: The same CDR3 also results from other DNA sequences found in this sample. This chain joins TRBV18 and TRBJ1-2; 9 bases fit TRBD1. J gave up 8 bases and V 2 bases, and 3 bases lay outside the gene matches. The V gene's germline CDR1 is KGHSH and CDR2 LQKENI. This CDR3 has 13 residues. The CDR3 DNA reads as TGTGCCAGCTCACCAAGGGACAGGGACGGCTACACCTTC. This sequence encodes CASSPRDRDGYTF.

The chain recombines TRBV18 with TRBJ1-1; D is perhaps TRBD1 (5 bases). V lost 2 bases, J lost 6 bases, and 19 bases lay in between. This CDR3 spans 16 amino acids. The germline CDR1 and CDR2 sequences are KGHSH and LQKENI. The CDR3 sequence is CASSPGSGGRGAEAFF. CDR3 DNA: TGTGCCAGCTCACCAGGGAGCGGAGGGAGGGGTGCTGAAGCTTTCTTT.

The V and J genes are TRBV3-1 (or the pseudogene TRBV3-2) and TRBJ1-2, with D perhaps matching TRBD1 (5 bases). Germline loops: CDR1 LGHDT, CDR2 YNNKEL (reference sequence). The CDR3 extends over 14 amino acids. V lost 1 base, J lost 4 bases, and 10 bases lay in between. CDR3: CASSQAGRVYGYTF. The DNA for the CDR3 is TGTGCCAGCAGCCAAGCGGGCAGGGTCTATGGCTACACCTTC.

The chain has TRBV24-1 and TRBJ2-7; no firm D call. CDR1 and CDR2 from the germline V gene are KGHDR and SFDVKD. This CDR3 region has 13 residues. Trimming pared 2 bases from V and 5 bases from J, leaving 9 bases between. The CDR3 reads CATSDSRVHEQYF. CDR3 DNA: TGTGCCACCAGTGATTCCCGGGTCCACGAGCAGTACTTC.

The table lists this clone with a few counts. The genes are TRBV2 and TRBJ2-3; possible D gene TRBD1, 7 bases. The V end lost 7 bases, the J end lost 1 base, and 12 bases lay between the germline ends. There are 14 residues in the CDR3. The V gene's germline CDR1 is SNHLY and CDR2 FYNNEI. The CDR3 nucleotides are TGTGCCAGCACAGGGGGGATTGGCACAGATACGCAGTATTTT. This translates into CASTGGIGTDTQYF.

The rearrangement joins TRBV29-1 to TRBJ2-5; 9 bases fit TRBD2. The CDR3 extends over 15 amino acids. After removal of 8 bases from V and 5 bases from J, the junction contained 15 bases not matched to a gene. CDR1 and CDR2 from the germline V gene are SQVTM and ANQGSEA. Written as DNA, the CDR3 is TGCAGCCTGACCCCAGGCGGGGGGGGCCGCGAGACCCAGTACTTC. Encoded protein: CSLTPGGGGRETQYF. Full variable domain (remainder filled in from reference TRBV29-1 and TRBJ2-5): SAVISQKPSRDICQRGTSLTIQCQVDSQVTMMFWYRQQPGQSLTLIATANQGSEATYESGFVIDKFPISRPNLTFSTLTVSNMSPEDSSIYLCSLTPGGGGRETQYFGPGTRLLVL.

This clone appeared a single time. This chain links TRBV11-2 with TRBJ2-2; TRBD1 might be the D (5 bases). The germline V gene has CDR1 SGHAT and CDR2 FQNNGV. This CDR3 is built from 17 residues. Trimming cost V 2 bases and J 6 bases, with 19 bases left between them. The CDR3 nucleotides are TGTGCCAGCAGCTTAAAGTACGGCAGGGAAAAAGCCGGGGAGCTGTTTTTT. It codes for CASSLKYGREKAGELFF.

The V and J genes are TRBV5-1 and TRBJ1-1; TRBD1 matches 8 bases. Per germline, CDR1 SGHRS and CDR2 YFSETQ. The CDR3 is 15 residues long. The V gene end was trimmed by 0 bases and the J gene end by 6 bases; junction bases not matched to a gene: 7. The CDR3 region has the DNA TGCGCCAGCAGCTTGGGGGCGGACAGGGCCCCTGAAGCTTTCTTT. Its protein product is CASSLGADRAPEAFF. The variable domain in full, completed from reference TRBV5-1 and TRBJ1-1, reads KAGVTQTPRYLIKTRGQQVTLSCSPISGHRSVSWYQQTPGQGLQFLFEYFSETQRNKGNFPGRFSGRQFSNSRSEMNVSTLELGDSALYLCASSLGADRAPEAFFGQGTRLTVV.

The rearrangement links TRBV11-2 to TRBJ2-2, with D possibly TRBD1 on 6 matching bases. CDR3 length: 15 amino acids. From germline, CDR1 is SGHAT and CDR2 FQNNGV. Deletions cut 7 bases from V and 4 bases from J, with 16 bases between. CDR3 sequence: CASNTGSLTTGELFF. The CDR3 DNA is TGTGCCAGCAACACAGGGTCCCTTACCACCGGGGAGCTGTTTTTT.

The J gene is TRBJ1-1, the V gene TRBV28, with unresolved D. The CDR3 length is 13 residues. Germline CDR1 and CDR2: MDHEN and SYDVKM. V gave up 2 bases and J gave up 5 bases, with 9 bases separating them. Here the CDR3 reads CASSLTESTEAFF. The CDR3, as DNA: TGTGCCAGCAGTTTAACAGAGTCAACTGAAGCTTTCTTT.

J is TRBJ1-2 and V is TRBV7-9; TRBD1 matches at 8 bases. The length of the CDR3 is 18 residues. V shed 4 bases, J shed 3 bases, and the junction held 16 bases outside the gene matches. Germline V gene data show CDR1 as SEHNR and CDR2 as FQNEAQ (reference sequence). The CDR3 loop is CASSSPGQVTSSYYGYTF. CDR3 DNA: TGTGCCAGCAGCTCACCGGGACAGGTGACTTCGTCTTACTATGGCTACACCTTC. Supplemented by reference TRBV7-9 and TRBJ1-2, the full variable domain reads DTGVSQNPRHKITKRGQNVTFRCDPISEHNRLYWYRQTLGQGPEFLTYFQNEAQLEKSRLLSDRFSAERPKGSFSTLEIQRTEQGDSAMYLCASSSPGQVTSSYYGYTFGSGTRLTVV.

The CDR3 nucleotides read TGTGCCAGTAGTATTATTCTTCGGTCTAGTCAGCCCCAGCATTTT. Encoded protein: CASSIILRSSQPQHF. This chain connects TRBV19 to TRBJ1-5, with D unresolved. V gave up 3 bases and J gave up 6 bases, with 15 bases separating them. Germline CDR1 LNHDA, CDR2 SQIVND (reference sequence). The CDR3 sequence is 15 residues long.

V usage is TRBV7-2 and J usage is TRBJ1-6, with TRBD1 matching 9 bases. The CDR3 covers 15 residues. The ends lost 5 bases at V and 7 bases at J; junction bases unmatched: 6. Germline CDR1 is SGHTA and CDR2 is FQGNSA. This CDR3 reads CASSPGQGENSPLHF. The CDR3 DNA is TGTGCCAGCAGCCCGGGACAGGGCGAAAATTCACCCCTCCACTTT.

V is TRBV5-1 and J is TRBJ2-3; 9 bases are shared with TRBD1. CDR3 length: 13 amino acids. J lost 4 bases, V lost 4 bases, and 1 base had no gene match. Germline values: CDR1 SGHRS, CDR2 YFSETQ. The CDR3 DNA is TGCGCCAGCAGCCGGACAGGGGCAGATACGCAGTATTTT. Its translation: CASSRTGADTQYF.

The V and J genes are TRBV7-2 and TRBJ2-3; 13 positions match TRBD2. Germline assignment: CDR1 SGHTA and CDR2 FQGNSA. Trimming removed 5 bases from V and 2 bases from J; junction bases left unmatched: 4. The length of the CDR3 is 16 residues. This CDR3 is CASSPGLAGPTDTQYF. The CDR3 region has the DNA TGTGCCAGCAGCCCGGGACTAGCGGGACCCACAGATACGCAGTATTTT.

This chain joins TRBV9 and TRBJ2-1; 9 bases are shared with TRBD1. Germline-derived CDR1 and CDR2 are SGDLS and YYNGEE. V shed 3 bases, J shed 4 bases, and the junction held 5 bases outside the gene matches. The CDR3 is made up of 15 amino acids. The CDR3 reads CASSDGQGRYNEQFF. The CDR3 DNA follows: TGTGCCAGCAGCGACGGACAGGGGAGGTACAATGAGCAGTTCTTC.